Presented here are 5 T cell receptor beta chains from one specimen sequenced in a study of technical replicates of blood from several donors. Some clones are missing from TCRdb's copy, which holds only in-frame ones; the method was immunoSEQ multiplex PCR. The sample gives 50,000 to 70,000 clones, 91% of which show up once; around 3.6% is in the top ten. Input material: PBMCs. The source is a human donor in good health. Some clones in this sample may be carry-over from other donors' samples.

V gene TRBV19 combines with J gene TRBJ2-3, with unresolved D. The CDR3 extends over 12 amino acids. Trimming took 6 bases from V and 2 from J, leaving 6 bases between them. From germline, CDR1 is LNHDA and CDR2 SQIVND (reference sequence). The CDR3 sequence is CASSGFTDTQYF. The CDR3 bases are TGTGCCAGTAGCGGGTTCACAGATACGCAGTATTTT.

The CDR3 here is CASSVDSGPQETQYF. Written as DNA, the CDR3 is TGTGCCAGCAGTGTAGATAGCGGACCTCAAGAGACCCAGTACTTC. The chain recombines TRBV2 with TRBJ2-5, with D possibly matching TRBD2 (6 bases). The V end lost 4 bases, the J end lost 2 bases, and 14 bases lay between the germline ends. The V gene's germline CDR1 is SNHLY and CDR2 FYNNEI. The CDR3 contains 15 residues.

The chain combines TRBV10-3 with TRBJ2-7, with TRBD2 identical over 9 bases. CDR1 is ENHRY, CDR2 SYGVKD, per germline. The CDR3 totals 16 residues. Losses at the gene ends were 6 bases for V and 3 bases for J; bases not matched to a gene: 12. The CDR3 is CAISPYSGLANYEQYF. The CDR3 nucleotides read TGTGCCATCAGCCCGTATTCGGGACTAGCTAACTACGAGCAGTACTTC.

In this sample, this clone is medium-sized. This rearrangement joins TRBV2 to TRBJ2-7, with 9 bases aligning to TRBD2. Germline trimming cut 7 bases from V and 3 bases from J; bases unmatched to any gene: 13. This CDR3 region has 16 residues. Germline CDR1 SNHLY, CDR2 FYNNEI. The DNA for the CDR3 is TGTGCCAGCACCTTCGGGCTAGCGGGACCGGGCTACGAGCAGTACTTC. Translation: CASTFGLAGPGYEQYF.

The chain employs TRBV5-4 and TRBJ1-2; no clear D. CDR3 size: 12 residues. The germline CDR1 and CDR2 sequences are SGHNT and YYREEE (reference sequence). Trimming removed 0 bases at V and 8 bases at J, with 8 bases between. This CDR3 reads CASSLDREGYTF. CDR3 nucleotides: TGTGCCAGCAGCTTGGACAGAGAGGGCTACACCTTC.